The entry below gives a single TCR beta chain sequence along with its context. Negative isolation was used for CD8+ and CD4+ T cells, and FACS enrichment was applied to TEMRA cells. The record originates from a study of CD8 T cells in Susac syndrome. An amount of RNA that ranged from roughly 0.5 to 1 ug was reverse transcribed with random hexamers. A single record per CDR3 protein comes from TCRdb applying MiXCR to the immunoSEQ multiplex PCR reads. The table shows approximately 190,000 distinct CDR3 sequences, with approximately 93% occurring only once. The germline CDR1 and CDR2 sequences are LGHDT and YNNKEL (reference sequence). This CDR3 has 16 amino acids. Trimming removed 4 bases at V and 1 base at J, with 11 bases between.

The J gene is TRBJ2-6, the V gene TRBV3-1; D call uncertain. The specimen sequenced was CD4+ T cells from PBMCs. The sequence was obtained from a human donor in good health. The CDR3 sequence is CASSRPLASGANVLTF. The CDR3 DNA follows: TGTGCCAGCAGCCGACCTCTCGCGTCTGGGGCCAACGTCCTGACTTTC. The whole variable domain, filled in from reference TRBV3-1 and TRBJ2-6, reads DTAVSQTPKYLVTQMGNDKSIKCEQNLGHDTMYWYKQDSKKFLKIMFSYNNKELIINETVPNRFSPKSPDKAHLNLHINSLELGDSAVYFCASSRPLASGANVLTFGAGSRLTVL.